Below, one T cell receptor beta chain is given with its context. This receptor's antigen is unknown. No much larger clone exists at a distance of one base, and base qualities are not known. These data originate in a study of immune cell composition in non-small cell lung cancer (dated by TCRdb to 2016 to 2017). Broadly, across the study: To assign histologic subtype, which was mostly lung adenocarcinoma or squamous cell carcinoma, H&E was combined with p63, CK5, Napsin A and TTF-1 immunohistochemistry. TCR-beta sequencing from Adaptive Biotechnologies was done on approximately 32 paired sets of NSCLC tumour and non-adjacent lung specimens and on fewer than 30 tumour-only specimens. In supplementary cohort #1, which comprised roughly 10 lung adenocarcinoma cases, paired tumour/lung TCR-beta sequencing was performed and TIL populations were generated so that tumour reactivity could be assessed. Several tumour specimens with TCR-beta data were rare histological subtypes and were excluded from the subtype comparisons. Study-wide findings and limitations: Significantly higher Top 10 clone scores and productive clonality were observed in lung squamous cell carcinoma than in lung adenocarcinoma tumours. The reactivity cohort included only around ten cases, and whether tumour-reactive clones share sequences with the dominant in vivo tumour-associated clones was not shown. Across approximately nine adenocarcinoma cases, the maximal tumour-associated clone frequency showed a strong correlation with TIL tumour reactivity, but overall clonality showed no such correlation. Tumour-associated clones >0.5% were found in nearly half of NSCLC cases, namely in about 30% of adenocarcinomas versus about 77% of squamous carcinomas. No significant correlation was found between smoking pack-years and tumour TCR-beta clonality.

A two-step multiplex PCR amplified TCR-beta CDR3 regions from genomic DNA, and the second step of the PCR added Illumina-compatible adaptors. TCR-beta immunosequencing was carried out on an Illumina platform through the commercial immunoSEQ service. Turning to the authors' computational methods: Repertoires were summarised by productive clonality and by Top 10 Clones, defined as the percentage of T-cell templates derived from the ten most frequent sequences. Productive clonality ranged from 0 to 1, with 1 indicating a monoclonal population. Using log10 scatter plots, tumour-associated clones were identified as sequences that made up at least 0.1% of tumour T-cell templates yet were absent from the matched non-adjacent lung. Student's t-tests were used for two-group comparisons, ANOVA was used for stages, and linear regression was used for relationships, with analyses conducted in GraphPad Prism7 and R. The table comes from immuneACCESS by way of TCRdb, which keeps in-frame sequences with V and J called. Part of the clones is missing from these tables; in studies checked, under half for an unresolved V gene and the rest for unknown reasons. That table furnishes V, J and clone size, whereas the DNA furnished D and trimming. The sample table shows about 2,000 clones, and about 91% are seen once. Under 4% of the sample goes to the ten largest clones.

Frozen aliquots of unsorted single-cell suspensions were used for genomic DNA extraction with the QIAamp DNA kit. The tumour samples consisted of surgically resected non-small cell lung cancer tissue. Tissues arrived within 2 hours of resection and were immediately processed into single-cell suspensions. Tissue was mechanically dissociated and enzymatically digested with DNase I, collagenase I and hyaluronidase for approximately 31 minutes at 37 °C, then filtered and RBC-lysed. The CDR3 starts with the cysteine, ends with the phenylalanine, and has 17 residues. Kept here is only the CDR3 DNA, which spans 51 bases and is read in frame from base 1. Via the germline V gene (reference sequence), CDR1 is LNHDA and CDR2 SQIVND. Trimming takes 4 bases off V and 2 bases off J; junction bases not matched to a gene: 8.

The rearrangement joined TRBV19 to TRBJ2-1; 10 bases in between match TRBD1. The TCR comes from a human donor with non-small cell lung cancer. The sequencing sample was made of lung tumor tissue. For the CDR3, the sequence is CASSRTPGQGTYNEQFF. The base sequence is TGTGCCAGTAGTAGGACACCGGGACAGGGGACCTACAATGAGCAGTTCTTC.